The present T cell receptor (beta chain) was sequenced within a study of T-cell reconstitution after alpha-beta-depleted transplantation in children. Regarding the study as a whole: At one year after transplant, newly produced T cells mostly accounted for T-cell counts and diversity. Several hundred expanded graft clones reportedly were the source of alpha-beta T cells about two months after transplant. Day-60 TCRbeta diversity that was high in some patients was derived from surviving recipient T cells and thymic progenitors.

CDR3 size: 14 residues. V gave up 5 bases and J gave up 4 bases; unmatched junction bases: 5. Germline V gene data show CDR1 as DFQATT and CDR2 as SNEGSKA (reference sequence). A few counts support this clonotype. Its antigen is undetermined. This sample's TCRbeta library carried unique molecular identifier barcodes. From the PCR reads, TCRdb called clonotypes with MiXCR, one entry per CDR3 protein. Found here are fewer than 750,000 distinct CDR3 sequences, more than 20% of them singletons; the top ten hold roughly 13%. The sample here was PBMCs, mostly from graft donor cells, taken 360 days after TCRalphabeta/CD19-depleted stem cell transplant. The sequence was obtained from a boy in the first two years of life who had a stem cell transplant for acute myeloid leukemia, so the T cells may come from the graft donor. The rearrangement uses TRBV20-1 and TRBJ2-1; TRBD2 aligns across 10 bases. The CDR3 region is CSAVSGGGYNEQFF. The CDR3 coding sequence is TGCAGTGCTGTGAGCGGGGGGGGATACAATGAGCAGTTCTTC.